These 28 T cell receptor beta chains were sequenced from one sample in a study of blood T cell repertoires in COVID-19. Method: immunoSEQ multiplex PCR; TCRdb's copy keeps in-frame clones and lacks some. Here the sample spans 350,000 or so clones, around 90% being singletons. Sequenced: peripheral blood. The receptors derive from an older woman with COVID-19, enrolled during active disease.

The V gene is TRBV19, the J gene TRBJ1-5; the match to TRBD1 covers 9 bases. The CDR3 sequence is 16 residues long. Looked up from germline, CDR1 is LNHDA and CDR2 is SQIVND (reference sequence). Trimming removed 1 base from V and 4 bases from J; junction bases left unmatched: 5. CDR3 DNA sequence: TGTGCCAGTAGTATAGTGGGACAGGGAAATAATCAGCCCCAGCATTTT. Translated: CASSIVGQGNNQPQHF.

The chain joins TRBV28 to TRBJ2-3, with 9 bases matching TRBD2. The V and J ends lost 3 bases and 7 bases, in that order; junction bases with no gene match: 8. CDR1 and CDR2 from the germline V gene are MDHEN and SYDVKM. CDR3 length: 15 amino acids. This CDR3 is CASSFAGGPWYTQYF. The CDR3 DNA reads as TGTGCCAGCAGTTTCGCGGGGGGGCCTTGGTATACGCAGTATTTT.

This chain connects TRBV3-1 (or the pseudogene TRBV3-2) to TRBJ1-1; D possibly corresponds to TRBD1 (6 bases). The CDR3 totals 15 residues. Per the germline V gene, CDR1 is LGHDT and CDR2 is YNNKEL (reference sequence). Between the trimmed V and J ends, which lost 2 bases and 7 bases, there was a span of 17 bases. In nucleotides, the CDR3 is TGTGCCAGCAGCCAATACCGGACTTTACAGGGTGAAGCTTTCTTT. Residues: CASSQYRTLQGEAFF.

The chain combines TRBV18 with TRBJ1-2, with 7 bases aligning to TRBD1. CDR1 is KGHSH and CDR2 is LQKENI in the germline V gene. J was trimmed by 3 bases and V by 2 bases; bases with no gene match: 12. This CDR3 comprises 17 residues. CDR3 loop: CASSPKVFTGTDYGYTF. CDR3 sequence (DNA): TGTGCCAGCTCACCAAAAGTTTTCACCGGGACAGACTATGGCTACACCTTC.

The chain uses TRBV11-2 and TRBJ2-7; TRBD1 matches at 7 bases. The CDR3 has 15 amino acids. CDR1 and CDR2 (germline): SGHAT, FQNNGV. The junction had 4 bases not matched to a gene; V was cut back by 0 bases and J by 2 bases. The CDR3, as DNA: TGTGCCAGCAGCTTAGAAGAGGGGGCGGCCTACGAGCAGTACTTC. Protein product: CASSLEEGAAYEQYF.

DNA of the CDR3: TGCGCCAGCAGCCGCGACAGGGCGGTGACTGAAGCTTTCTTT. It encodes CASSRDRAVTEAFF. The chain joins TRBV5-1 to TRBJ1-1, with TRBD1 identical over 7 bases. J was trimmed by 5 bases and V by 4 bases; bases with no gene match: 8. The CDR3 sequence is 14 residues long. Looked up from germline, CDR1 is SGHRS and CDR2 is YFSETQ.

The V call is TRBV9, the J call TRBJ2-7; D is perhaps TRBD2 (6 bases). CDR1 and CDR2 from the germline V gene are SGDLS and YYNGEE. Trimming shortened V by 4 bases and J by 0 bases, and 14 bases separated the two germline ends. The CDR3 totals 15 residues. Written as DNA, the CDR3 is TGTGCCAGCAGCCCCCGGGGGACGGCCTCCTACGAGCAGTACTTC. Residues: CASSPRGTASYEQYF. The full variable domain, with the rest looked up from reference TRBV9 and TRBJ2-7, is DSGVTQTPKHLITATGQRVTLRCSPRSGDLSVYWYQQSLDQGLQFLIQYYNGEERAKGNILERFSAQQFPDLHSELNLSSLELGDSALYFCASSPRGTASYEQYFGPGTRLTVT.

The chain carries TRBV29-1 and TRBJ1-1; 8 bases match TRBD1. Germline V gene data show CDR1 as SQVTM and CDR2 as ANQGSEA. The ends lost 5 bases at V and 3 bases at J; junction bases unmatched: 5. This CDR3 has 13 amino acids. In nucleotides, the CDR3 is TGCAGCGTTAGGACAGGGTTGGACACTGAAGCTTTCTTT. Protein sequence: CSVRTGLDTEAFF.

V and J are TRBV6-5 and TRBJ1-2; D perhaps matches TRBD1 (6 bases). Germline V CDR1 and CDR2: MNHEY, SVGAGI. The CDR3 consists of 13 residues. V was pared by 6 bases and J by 1 base, with 9 bases between. The CDR3 protein is CASRRTVNYGYTF. As DNA, the CDR3 is TGTGCCAGCAGGCGGACAGTTAACTATGGCTACACCTTC.

V and J are TRBV9 and TRBJ2-1, with 7 positions matching TRBD2. Germline CDR1 reads SGDLS; CDR2 reads YYNGEE. The CDR3 contains 16 residues. Trimming at V came to 4 bases and at J to 0 bases, leaving 7 bases not matched to a gene. DNA of the CDR3: TGTGCCAGCAGCCCGGGGGGAGCTCGCTCCTACAATGAGCAGTTCTTC. Translating it yields CASSPGGARSYNEQFF. Looking up the rest from reference TRBV9 and TRBJ2-1 gives the full variable domain: DSGVTQTPKHLITATGQRVTLRCSPRSGDLSVYWYQQSLDQGLQFLIQYYNGEERAKGNILERFSAQQFPDLHSELNLSSLELGDSALYFCASSPGGARSYNEQFFGPGTRLTVL.

The chain carries TRBV15 and TRBJ1-4; D not resolved. The V gene lost 0 bases and the J gene lost 11 bases, with 10 bases spanning the gap. The CDR3 totals 13 residues. CDR1 LNHNV and CDR2 YYDKDF come from the germline V gene (reference sequence). The CDR3 protein is CATSRDAERKLFF. The CDR3 DNA sequence: TGTGCCACCAGCAGAGACGCGGAGAGGAAACTGTTTTTT.

CDR3 DNA sequence: TGTGCCACTGAACTCGGGACACCCGGGAAGACCCAGTACTTC. This gives the protein CATELGTPGKTQYF. The V and J genes are TRBV6-6 and TRBJ2-5; perhaps TRBD1 as D (6 bases). CDR1 is MNHNY and CDR2 is SVGAGI in the germline V gene (reference sequence). This CDR3 has 14 amino acids. V lost 10 bases to trimming and J lost 6 bases, with 21 bases between them.

V and J are TRBV5-8 and TRBJ2-3; 10 positions agree with TRBD2. The CDR3 sequence is 17 residues long. Trimming cost V 2 bases and J 0 bases; bases outside gene matches: 6. CDR1 SGHTS and CDR2 YDEGEE come from the germline V gene. Here the CDR3 reads CASSLGLAGESTDTQYF. The CDR3 coding sequence is TGTGCCAGCAGCTTAGGGCTAGCGGGGGAGAGCACAGATACGCAGTATTTT.

In this sample, this clone turned up many times. The genes are TRBV10-1 and TRBJ2-1, with 8 bases lining up with TRBD2. This CDR3 contains 10 residues. Germline CDR1 WNHNN, CDR2 SYGVQD (reference sequence). With V trimmed by 10 bases and J by 16 bases, 9 bases remained unmatched. CDR3 protein: CAIPPGLVFF. As DNA, the CDR3 is TGCGCCATCCCTCCGGGACTAGTTTTCTTC.

The rearrangement uses TRBV30 and TRBJ1-5; 10 bases map to TRBD1. Unmatched junction bases numbered 2, after V lost 0 bases and J lost 0 bases. CDR3 length: 16 residues. The germline V gene encodes CDR1 GTSNPN and CDR2 SVGIG (reference sequence). The CDR3 bases are TGTGCCTGGAGTGTACGGGACAGGGGTAGCAATCAGCCCCAGCATTTT. Its protein product is CAWSVRDRGSNQPQHF.

The genes are TRBV19 and TRBJ1-2; D might be TRBD1 (6 bases). The germline V gene has CDR1 LNHDA and CDR2 SQIVND (reference sequence). There are 15 residues in the CDR3. V lost 6 bases to trimming and J lost 4 bases, with 18 bases between them. CDR3 loop: CASSIPGHRSYGYTF. In DNA, the CDR3 is TGTGCCAGTAGCATTCCGGGACATCGAAGCTATGGCTACACCTTC. The full variable domain, rest sourced from reference TRBV19 and TRBJ1-2, is DGGITQSPKYLFRKEGQNVTLSCEQNLNHDAMYWYRQDPGQGLRLIYYSQIVNDFQKGDIAEGYSVSREKKESFPLTVTSAQKNPTAFYLCASSIPGHRSYGYTFGSGTRLTVV.

The J gene is TRBJ1-4, the V gene TRBV19, with a weak D call TRBD1 (5 bases). Per germline, CDR1 LNHDA and CDR2 SQIVND (reference sequence). Trimming removed 3 bases at V and 5 bases at J, with 37 bases between. CDR3 length equals 23 residues. The CDR3 is CASSIKRTLVWDFSARPNEKLFF. The DNA of the CDR3 is TGTGCCAGTAGTATTAAAAGAACTTTAGTTTGGGACTTCAGTGCCCGGCCGAATGAAAAACTGTTTTTT.

The CDR3 DNA sequence: TGTGCCAGCAGCTTGGGAGGCTCCAGGGGGCAAGAGACCCAGTACTTC. It translates to CASSLGGSRGQETQYF. The chain carries TRBV5-4 and TRBJ2-5; 7 bases are a match to TRBD1. Germline V lookup: CDR1 SGHNT, CDR2 YYREEE (reference sequence). J was trimmed by 2 bases and V by 0 bases; bases with no gene match: 7. The CDR3 has 16 amino acids.

The chain carries TRBV11-2 and TRBJ1-1; D remains unclear. CDR1 SGHAT and CDR2 FQNNGV come from the germline V gene. The length of the CDR3 is 13 residues. Between the trimmed V and J ends, which lost 4 bases and 3 bases, there was a span of 9 bases. The CDR3 reads CASSSELYTEAFF. CDR3 bases: TGTGCCAGCAGCTCCGAGTTGTACACTGAAGCTTTCTTT.

The chain couples TRBV3-1 (or the pseudogene TRBV3-2) to TRBJ2-2; 7 bases fit TRBD1. The V gene end was trimmed by 1 base and the J gene end by 6 bases; junction bases not matched to a gene: 5. Germline V CDR1 and CDR2: LGHDT, YNNKEL (reference sequence). There are 15 residues in the CDR3. CDR3 amino acids: CASSQVTGDAGELFF. DNA of the CDR3: TGTGCCAGCAGCCAAGTTACAGGGGACGCCGGGGAGCTGTTTTTT.

For the CDR3, the DNA is TGTGCCAGCCTCCTCGGGGGGGGTATGGACTATGGCTACACCTTC. This translates into CASLLGGGMDYGYTF. The chain uses TRBV2 and TRBJ1-2, with D possibly TRBD1 on 5 matching bases. The germline gives CDR1 SNHLY, CDR2 FYNNEI. The CDR3 has 15 residues. Trimming removed 8 bases from V and 3 bases from J, with 19 bases in between.

J is TRBJ1-3 and V is TRBV7-3, with D possibly TRBD1 on 6 matching bases. The CDR3 consists of 17 residues. V dropped 5 bases and J dropped 5 bases, with 22 bases sitting between them. Germline V gene sequence: CDR1 SGHTA, CDR2 FQGTGA. In DNA, the CDR3 is TGTGCCAGCAGCCCCGGCAGTCGCACAGGGATTAGAAACACCATATATTTT. The encoded protein is CASSPGSRTGIRNTIYF. The full variable domain, its missing parts supplied by reference TRBV7-3 and TRBJ1-3, is GAGVSQTPSNKVTEKGKYVELRCDPISGHTALYWYRQSLGQGPEFLIYFQGTGAADDSGLPNDRFFAVRPEGSVSTLKIQRTERGDSAVYLCASSPGSRTGIRNTIYFGEGSWLTVV.

The chain carries TRBV2 and TRBJ2-6; TRBD1 agrees at 8 bases. Per the germline V gene, CDR1 is SNHLY and CDR2 is FYNNEI. J was trimmed by 2 bases and V by 4 bases; bases with no gene match: 4. This CDR3 spans 16 amino acids. CDR3 bases: TGTGCCAGCAGTGGGACAGGGTCAACTGGGGCCAACGTCCTGACTTTC. It yields the protein CASSGTGSTGANVLTF.

The V gene is TRBV3-1 (or the pseudogene TRBV3-2), the J gene TRBJ1-2; TRBD1 is a possible D gene (6 bases). V lost 4 bases to trimming and J lost 4 bases, with 19 bases between them. This CDR3 region has 16 residues. In germline, CDR1 is LGHDT, CDR2 YNNKEL (reference sequence). CDR3 DNA sequence: TGTGCCAGCAGCCTCGGGGCAGGGGCGCTTGGCTATGGCTACACCTTC. Amino acid sequence: CASSLGAGALGYGYTF.

The chain is built from TRBV5-1 and TRBJ2-5; TRBD2 matches at 11 bases. The germline V gene encodes CDR1 SGHRS and CDR2 YFSETQ. The V and J ends lost 4 bases and 9 bases, in that order; junction bases with no gene match: 8. CDR3 length: 14 amino acids. This chain's CDR3 is CASSATGTSGAQYF. The CDR3 nucleotides are TGCGCCAGCAGCGCAACCGGGACTAGCGGCGCCCAGTACTTC.

The chain has TRBV4-1 and TRBJ1-4, with D unclear. Trimming took off 5 bases at V and 6 bases at J, with 13 bases between the two ends. This CDR3 is 14 amino acids long. Germline CDR1 reads MGHRA; CDR2 reads YSYEKL. The CDR3 DNA sequence: TGCGCCAGCAGCTTCTACGGGGAAGATGAAAAACTGTTTTTT. Translating it yields CASSFYGEDEKLFF.

The chain is built from TRBV6-6 and TRBJ1-5; D is undetermined. V was cut by 8 bases and J by 5 bases, with 13 bases left in between. Germline V lookup: CDR1 MNHNY, CDR2 SVGAGI (reference sequence). The CDR3 contains 13 residues. This CDR3 is CASLGGSHQPQHF. CDR3 nucleotide sequence: TGTGCCAGCCTAGGAGGGAGCCATCAGCCCCAGCATTTT.

The V and J genes are TRBV2 and TRBJ1-1; no definite D call. From germline, CDR1 is SNHLY and CDR2 FYNNEI. The CDR3 loop spans 13 amino acids. Trimming cost V 4 bases and J 5 bases, with 11 bases left between them. Here the CDR3 DNA reads TGTGCCAGCAGTGGATGGACTGGGACTGAAGCTTTCTTT. Residues: CASSGWTGTEAFF. The full variable domain, completed using reference TRBV2 and TRBJ1-1, is EPEVTQTPSHQVTQMGQEVILRCVPISNHLYFYWYRQILGQKVEFLVSFYNNEISEKSEIFDDQFSVERPDGSNFTLKIRSTKLEDSAMYFCASSGWTGTEAFFGQGTRLTVV.